The sequence of this T cell receptor (beta chain) was determined in a study of T-cell reconstitution after alpha-beta-depleted transplantation in children. Preparation of the TCRbeta library involved a method that used unique molecular identifiers. TCRdb re-called the PCR reads through MiXCR, storing one row per CDR3 protein. Of about 300,000 distinct CDR3 sequences in the sample, about 9.5% were seen once. In this sample, this clonotype turned up many times. What it binds is not known. The CDR3 has 12 residues. The ends were cut back, 6 bases at V and 8 bases at J, with 12 bases in the middle. Study results and limitations: At the one-year point after transplant, T-cell counts and TCRbeta diversity were found to come mostly from T cells that had been newly produced. The origin of high day-60 TCRbeta diversity in some patients lay in surviving recipient T cells and thymic progenitors. By about two months after transplant, alpha-beta T cells reportedly arose from several hundred graft clones that had expanded.

V usage is TRBV12-3 or TRBV12-4 and J usage is TRBJ2-3; D gene ambiguous. This sample comprised PBMCs, obtained before TCRalphabeta/CD19-depleted stem cell transplant. The clonotype comes from a boy younger than two with acute myeloid leukemia, due to receive a stem cell transplant. CDR3 DNA: TGTGCCAGCAGAAATTATCCGGGTACGCAGTATTTT. As protein: CASRNYPGTQYF.